The rows below give T cell receptor beta chains drawn from one sample of a study of vaccination and CD4 T cells after COVID-19. TCRdb re-called the PCR reads with MiXCR, one entry per CDR3 protein. The sample shows roughly 10,000 distinct CDR3 sequences, roughly 32% of them seen only once. These receptors have no known antigen. Sequencing input: CD4+ T cells from blood, cultured in vitro. Every receptor here comes from a human donor in good health. CDR3s include the opening cysteine and the closing phenylalanine or tryptophan. Fields, in order: J gene, clone size, D gene, V gene, CDR3 protein, CDR3 DNA. A D gene is named only where the DNA matches it firmly. For some rows the clone size is stated as once, few or many, or as a class when expanded; others skip it.

J gene: TRBJ2-1; clone size: NA; D gene: TRBD2; V gene: TRBV29-1; CDR3 protein: CSVNLGLASDEQFF; CDR3 DNA: TGCAGCGTGAACCTAGGACTAGCTTCCGATGAGCAGTTCTTC
J gene: TRBJ2-5; clone size: NA; D gene: NA; V gene: TRBV19; CDR3 protein: CASSRELRANQETQYF; CDR3 DNA: TGTGCCAGTAGCCGGGAGCTACGAGCGAACCAAGAGACCCAGTACTTC
J gene: TRBJ1-2; clone size: few; D gene: TRBD1; V gene: TRBV2; CDR3 protein: CATARDSPNYGYTF; CDR3 DNA: TGTGCCACCGCCAGGGACAGCCCTAACTATGGCTACACCTTC
J gene: TRBJ2-7; clone size: NA; D gene: NA; V gene: TRBV20-1; CDR3 protein: CSAAGLASYEQYF; CDR3 DNA: TGCAGTGCTGCGGGACTGGCATCCTACGAGCAGTACTTC
J gene: TRBJ1-2; clone size: large; D gene: NA; V gene: TRBV10-3; CDR3 protein: CATLGTNYGYTF; CDR3 DNA: TGTGCCACGCTAGGGACCAACTATGGCTACACCTTC
J gene: TRBJ2-7; clone size: once; D gene: NA; V gene: TRBV27; CDR3 protein: CASSLDGGLYSYEQYF; CDR3 DNA: TGTGCCAGCAGTTTAGACGGCGGACTCTACTCCTACGAGCAGTACTTC
J gene: TRBJ1-2; clone size: NA; D gene: NA; V gene: TRBV28; CDR3 protein: CASSLRLGGYTF; CDR3 DNA: TGTGCCAGCAGTTTGCGTTTAGGTGGCTACACCTTC
J gene: TRBJ2-3; clone size: few; D gene: NA; V gene: TRBV11-3; CDR3 protein: CASSFGLAGDTDTQYF; CDR3 DNA: TGTGCCAGCAGCTTTGGACTGGCGGGCGACACAGATACGCAGTATTTT
J gene: TRBJ2-4; clone size: NA; D gene: TRBD1; V gene: TRBV6-5; CDR3 protein: CASSYTGGPGNIQYF; CDR3 DNA: TGTGCCAGCAGTTATACAGGGGGCCCCGGGAACATTCAGTACTTC
J gene: TRBJ2-1; clone size: few; D gene: TRBD2; V gene: TRBV20-1; CDR3 protein: CSARDITSGRLSSYNEQFF; CDR3 DNA: TGCAGTGCTAGAGATATAACTAGCGGGAGGCTGAGCTCCTACAATGAGCAGTTCTTC
J gene: TRBJ2-1; clone size: NA; D gene: TRBD2; V gene: TRBV4-3; CDR3 protein: CASSPSGRAGEQFF; CDR3 DNA: TGCGCCAGCAGCCCTAGCGGGAGGGCGGGTGAGCAGTTCTTC
J gene: TRBJ2-7; clone size: NA; D gene: NA; V gene: TRBV7-9; CDR3 protein: CASSLYSEGTYEQYF; CDR3 DNA: TGTGCCAGCAGCCTCTATAGTGAGGGGACGTACGAGCAGTACTTC
J gene: TRBJ2-5; clone size: NA; D gene: TRBD2; V gene: TRBV20-1; CDR3 protein: CSASDGTSGRDEETQYF; CDR3 DNA: TGCAGTGCTAGCGACGGGACTAGCGGGAGGGACGAGGAGACCCAGTACTTC
J gene: TRBJ1-3; clone size: once; D gene: NA; V gene: TRBV9; CDR3 protein: CASSPGLSGNTIYF; CDR3 DNA: TGTGCCAGCAGCCCGGGACTATCTGGAAACACCATATATTTT
J gene: TRBJ1-1; clone size: few; D gene: NA; V gene: TRBV6-2/TRBV6-3; CDR3 protein: CASSLFGGETEAFF; CDR3 DNA: TGTGCCAGCAGTTTATTTGGGGGAGAAACTGAAGCTTTCTTT
J gene: TRBJ2-3; clone size: NA; D gene: TRBD2; V gene: TRBV6-4; CDR3 protein: CASNPTSGSTDTQYF; CDR3 DNA: TGTGCCAGCAATCCGACTAGCGGGAGCACAGATACGCAGTATTTT
J gene: TRBJ2-7; clone size: few; D gene: NA; V gene: TRBV2; CDR3 protein: CASDSEFYEQYF; CDR3 DNA: TGTGCCAGCGACAGCGAATTCTACGAGCAGTACTTC
J gene: TRBJ2-1; clone size: NA; D gene: NA; V gene: TRBV28; CDR3 protein: CASSIQSGDEQFF; CDR3 DNA: TGTGCCAGCAGTATACAGAGTGGTGATGAGCAGTTCTTC
J gene: TRBJ2-7; clone size: NA; D gene: NA; V gene: TRBV11-3; CDR3 protein: CASSGRGNYEQYF; CDR3 DNA: TGTGCCAGCAGCGGGCGTGGGAACTACGAGCAGTACTTC
J gene: TRBJ1-5; clone size: NA; D gene: TRBD1; V gene: TRBV19; CDR3 protein: CASSIPGTGHRDSNQPQHF; CDR3 DNA: TGTGCCAGTAGTATACCCGGGACAGGTCACCGTGATAGCAATCAGCCCCAGCATTTT
J gene: TRBJ1-5; clone size: once; D gene: NA; V gene: TRBV28; CDR3 protein: CASSLSPGLGAIDQPQHF; CDR3 DNA: TGTGCCAGCAGTTTATCCCCCGGGTTAGGGGCCATAGATCAGCCCCAGCATTTT
J gene: TRBJ2-3; clone size: NA; D gene: TRBD2; V gene: TRBV29-1; CDR3 protein: CSVTLAGGGDTQYF; CDR3 DNA: TGCAGCGTGACACTAGCGGGAGGCGGAGATACGCAGTATTTT
J gene: TRBJ2-5; clone size: few; D gene: NA; V gene: TRBV5-4; CDR3 protein: CASSRDSLETQYF; CDR3 DNA: TGTGCCAGCAGCCGGGACTCACTGGAGACCCAGTACTTC
J gene: TRBJ1-2; clone size: NA; D gene: TRBD1; V gene: TRBV20-1; CDR3 protein: CSARTGGDYGYTF; CDR3 DNA: TGCAGTGCCCGGACAGGGGGGGACTATGGCTACACCTTC
J gene: TRBJ2-2; clone size: NA; D gene: NA; V gene: TRBV19; CDR3 protein: CASSIGGTGELFF; CDR3 DNA: TGTGCCAGTAGTATAGGGGGGACCGGGGAGCTGTTTTTT
J gene: TRBJ1-3; clone size: NA; D gene: TRBD1; V gene: TRBV9; CDR3 protein: CASSVAPGGSGNTIYF; CDR3 DNA: TGTGCCAGCAGCGTAGCTCCAGGGGGCAGTGGAAACACCATATATTTT
J gene: TRBJ1-2; clone size: medium-sized; D gene: NA; V gene: TRBV4-3; CDR3 protein: CASSPGPGTNYGYTF; CDR3 DNA: TGCGCCAGCAGCCCCGGACCCGGAACGAACTATGGCTACACCTTC
J gene: TRBJ1-5; clone size: NA; D gene: TRBD1; V gene: TRBV20-1; CDR3 protein: CSAYDRGGHQPQHF; CDR3 DNA: TGCAGTGCCTATGACAGGGGAGGTCATCAGCCCCAGCATTTT
J gene: TRBJ2-7; clone size: NA; D gene: NA; V gene: TRBV27; CDR3 protein: CASSLAGGQPFYEQYF; CDR3 DNA: TGTGCCAGCAGCCTAGCCGGCGGACAGCCCTTCTACGAGCAGTACTTC
J gene: TRBJ2-1; clone size: NA; D gene: NA; V gene: TRBV21-1; CDR3 protein: CALSGCSYNEQFF; CDR3 DNA: TGTGCCCTTAGCGGGTGCTCCTACAATGAGCAGTTCTTC
J gene: TRBJ2-7; clone size: NA; D gene: NA; V gene: TRBV9; CDR3 protein: CASSPQGYEQYF; CDR3 DNA: TGTGCCAGCAGCCCCCAGGGTTACGAGCAGTACTTC
J gene: TRBJ2-1; clone size: NA; D gene: NA; V gene: TRBV27; CDR3 protein: CASSAHRGGVNEQFF; CDR3 DNA: TGTGCCAGCAGTGCGCACAGGGGGGGCGTCAATGAGCAGTTCTTC
J gene: TRBJ1-2; clone size: NA; D gene: NA; V gene: TRBV6-1; CDR3 protein: CASSERGRITYGYTF; CDR3 DNA: TGTGCCAGCAGTGAACGAGGACGAATCACCTATGGCTACACCTTC
J gene: TRBJ2-7; clone size: NA; D gene: TRBD1; V gene: TRBV5-1; CDR3 protein: CASRSGTGWYEQYF; CDR3 DNA: TGCGCCAGCAGGTCCGGGACAGGGTGGTACGAGCAGTACTTC
J gene: TRBJ1-1; clone size: NA; D gene: NA; V gene: TRBV19; CDR3 protein: CASSRPVNTEAFF; CDR3 DNA: TGTGCCAGTAGTAGACCCGTGAACACTGAAGCTTTCTTT
J gene: TRBJ2-2; clone size: few; D gene: NA; V gene: TRBV6-1; CDR3 protein: CASKRQLSNTGELFF; CDR3 DNA: TGTGCCAGCAAGAGACAGCTTTCGAACACCGGGGAGCTGTTTTTT
J gene: TRBJ1-3; clone size: NA; D gene: NA; V gene: TRBV28; CDR3 protein: CASTTTPRRRNTIYF; CDR3 DNA: TGTGCCAGCACCACTACCCCCAGGCGACGAAACACCATATATTTT
J gene: TRBJ2-7; clone size: NA; D gene: TRBD2; V gene: TRBV6-1; CDR3 protein: CASIDGTSVSYEQYF; CDR3 DNA: TGTGCCAGCATAGACGGGACTAGCGTCTCCTACGAGCAGTACTTC
J gene: TRBJ1-5; clone size: few; D gene: NA; V gene: TRBV27; CDR3 protein: CASSLSNGHRQPQHF; CDR3 DNA: TGTGCCAGCAGTTTATCGAACGGGCACCGTCAGCCCCAGCATTTT
J gene: TRBJ1-5; clone size: few; D gene: TRBD1; V gene: TRBV6-1; CDR3 protein: CASSVAAGTGLPQPQHF; CDR3 DNA: TGTGCCAGCAGTGTGGCAGCCGGGACAGGGCTACCTCAGCCCCAGCATTTT
J gene: TRBJ1-2; clone size: few; D gene: NA; V gene: TRBV28; CDR3 protein: CASSPRQYGYTF; CDR3 DNA: TGTGCCAGCAGTCCCAGACAGTATGGCTACACCTTC
J gene: TRBJ1-5; clone size: NA; D gene: NA; V gene: TRBV28; CDR3 protein: CASSLYRGGRQPQHF; CDR3 DNA: TGTGCCAGCAGTTTATATCGCGGGGGAAGGCAGCCCCAGCATTTT
J gene: TRBJ2-7; clone size: few; D gene: TRBD1; V gene: TRBV2; CDR3 protein: CASSELFRRTGFSYEQYF; CDR3 DNA: TGTGCCAGCAGTGAGCTCTTTAGGAGGACAGGGTTTTCCTACGAGCAGTACTTC
J gene: TRBJ2-7; clone size: NA; D gene: NA; V gene: TRBV6-2/TRBV6-3; CDR3 protein: CATSLTSYEQYF; CDR3 DNA: TGTGCCACCTCTTTGACCTCCTACGAGCAGTACTTC
J gene: TRBJ2-3; clone size: NA; D gene: TRBD2; V gene: TRBV19; CDR3 protein: CASRVGAGGTDTQYF; CDR3 DNA: TGTGCCAGTAGGGTAGGAGCGGGAGGCACAGATACGCAGTATTTT
J gene: TRBJ2-1; clone size: NA; D gene: NA; V gene: TRBV20-1; CDR3 protein: CSAMGAGAYNEQFF; CDR3 DNA: TGCAGTGCTATGGGAGCCGGAGCCTACAATGAGCAGTTCTTC